This T cell receptor beta chain was sequenced for a study of cytomegalovirus exposure and HLA in healthy donors. Study-wide points: A classifier reportedly called cytomegalovirus status with high sensitivity and specificity.

About this clone: The antigen is unknown.

60 Vbeta and 13 Jbeta primers were used in PCR. TCRdb's table, derived via immunoSEQ multiplex PCR, lists solely in-frame clones and lacks some. The table has just over 200,000 clones, around 85% seen once. Material: PBMCs. The clonotype was recovered from a man aged 45 to 65 in good health and CMV-seronegative.

For the CDR3, the DNA is TGTGCCAGCAGCCCCCTAGCGGGGTTCTCCTACGAGCAGTACTTC. Translating gives CASSPLAGFSYEQYF. The chain employs TRBV9 and TRBJ2-7; 9 bases fit TRBD2. CDR1 and CDR2 (germline): SGDLS, YYNGEE. This CDR3 comprises 15 residues. Losses at the gene ends were 4 bases for V and 0 bases for J; bases not matched to a gene: 5.